This T cell receptor (beta chain) originates from a study of cytomegalovirus exposure and HLA in healthy donors (dated by TCRdb to about 2017). Regarding the research as a whole: In an earlier analysis of 587 of the donors, 276 Gb of sequence data and just under 120 million unique TCR beta sequences from roughly 180 million T cells were reported. Roughly 300 gigabases of sequencing data and approximately 84 million unique TCR sequences were included in an early release covering over 600 HLA-typed donors. Of the approximately 400 genotyped donors, less than 85% were placed in the genetic ancestry cluster associated with self-reported Caucasian donors. The study aimed to test whether signatures of past pathogen exposure could be identified by cataloging public T cell receptors. The study profiled the T cell repertoires of approximately 700 subjects by immunosequencing and related them to cytomegalovirus serostatus. A separate validation cohort of roughly 110 different subjects was used in addition to the roughly 670-subject first cohort. High-throughput TCR immunosequencing, statistical association of individual TCRs with disease status, and machine learning were combined to predict cytomegalovirus infection status. In a later analysis, previously published TCR beta repertoires from hundreds of donors were re-analyzed and high-resolution HLA genotyping was added so that TCR occurrence patterns could be studied. In the later analysis, no new phenotypic data were used to find candidate immune exposures; instead, reliance was placed on TCR beta sequences and their occurrence across donors. In an earlier analysis of 587 of the donors, high-throughput TCR beta sequencing was used to judge whether each TCR beta V gene segment behaved as functional or pseudogenic. Donor age, sex, ethnicity and CMV serostatus were compiled together with the repertoire data. A later genetic analysis took genome-wide SNP genotypes for about 60% of the roughly 670 donors and used that subset as a discovery cohort. All discovery cohort repertoires had been generated on a single sequencing platform. Class I and class II HLA loci were covered by the typing at four-digit resolution. Typing coverage differed by locus: A, B, C, DRB1 and DQB1 were typed in roughly 620-630 donors, DQA1 in about 510, DPA1 in some 570, and DPB1 in 450 to 490. Roughly five DR-DQ haplotypes were handled as single units for association and clustering, since linkage in the cohort was strong. On average, around 200,000 unique TCR beta nucleotide sequences were sequenced per donor among some 430 genotyped donors of the cohort, with 15% to 20% of those sequences being non-productive. Study-wide findings and limitations: Because HLA typing was missing for some donors at each locus, association tests included only the typed subset. Most TCR sequences were observed very rarely across donors, whereas some public TCRs were present in many individuals. The earlier analysis of approximately 590 of the donors excluded 15 to 20 rarely observed V segments, including chromosome 9 orphons, because counts were too low. According to a later analysis, most CMV-associated TCR beta chains appeared to be HLA-restricted, and the HLA associations seemed to be driven largely by CMV exposure. In a later analysis, TCR association rates were found to vary across HLA loci, with the most associated TCRs seen for DRB1 alleles and the fewest for HLA-C alleles. Three of the identified cytomegalovirus-associated TCR beta chains were confirmed in vitro to be specific for cytomegalovirus antigens. In a later analysis, HLA-associated TCR beta chains showed more clonal expansion and lower generation probabilities than non-associated chains that were equally common. A cluster of highly shared sequence variants was judged likely to represent a technical artifact of the sequencing pipeline. In both the original and validation cohorts, the classifier was reported to diagnose cytomegalovirus status with high specificity and sensitivity. Immune exposure information for the cohort was limited to CMV serostatus. Specific HLA alleles were associated with more than 15,000 TCR beta sequences at a false discovery rate of 0.05 in a later analysis. A total of roughly 160 TCR beta chains were listed by the study as associated with cytomegalovirus. A further reported finding was that TCR beta sequences accurately predicted the HLA-A and HLA-B alleles for most subjects in the first cohort. Assigning TCR associations to individual alleles was difficult when HLA alleles, especially DR and DQ, strongly co-occurred. V-gene and J-gene trimming of TCR beta chains was associated with a missense DCLRE1C variant in a later genetic analysis, and the association was replicated in an independent cohort. In a later genetic analysis, fewer N-insertions in productive TCRs were reported among donors in an Asian-associated ancestry cluster than the 666-donor mean. Sequencing depth was assumed to be roughly uniform across donors in the presence/absence analyses, though that assumption may not hold. In an earlier analysis of 450 to 750 of the donors, most TCR beta V segments appeared in productive rearrangements about 90% or about 30% of the time, broadly matching IMGT annotations. The authors suggested that the approach could potentially be extended to other disease states and immunological phenotypes. Linkage disequilibrium might explain the correlated functional status among segregating V segments, but an unknown experimental factor could not be excluded. The 87-base-pair reads could not distinguish some IMGT-functional V segments, including TRBV6-2 and TRBV6-3, so those segments were excluded. In this cohort, only TCR beta chains were sequenced, and detectable features were limited by the absence of alpha or paired-chain data. In a later analysis, several top co-occurrence clusters were reported to appear linked to parvovirus B19, influenza, CMV and Epstein-Barr virus.

Receptor amplification or capture employed the immunoSEQ multiplex PCR assay. For the multiplex PCR, a mixture combining 60 forward primers for TCR Vbeta segments and 13 reverse primers for TCR Jbeta segments was used. Amplification of the CDR3 region of rearranged TCR beta genes was performed with a multiplex PCR assay on genomic DNA. The amplified TCR beta libraries were sequenced on the Illumina HiSeq System as 87-base-pair reads. The original pipeline was this. Across the 700 or so repertoires, a later analysis counted roughly 84 million unique TCR beta chains, roughly 11 million of which were shared by at least two donors. Raw reads were error-corrected and collapsed into unique sequences by a nearest-neighbor algorithm in which closely related sequences were merged to remove PCR and sequencing errors. To assign V, D and J gene segments, CDR3 sequences were aligned to IMGT reference sequences. Each retained sequence needed at least a six-nucleotide match to both a V gene segment and a J gene segment. Rearrangements were classified as productive when the CDR3 lacked stop codons and remained in frame with V and J, and all other rearrangements were classified as non-productive. CDR3 was defined by IMGT convention, running from the second conserved V-encoded cysteine to the conserved J-encoded phenylalanine. The earlier analysis of about 570 of the donors excluded any sequence lacking an unambiguous match to a single V gene segment. In an earlier analysis of 587 of the donors, V segments were called functional above 56.7% productive rearrangements and were called segregating when the between-donor standard deviation exceeded 5%. A statistical classification framework was built for diagnosing cytomegalovirus status from the catalog of TCR beta chain sequences. A later analysis assigned V and J genes by comparing TCR nucleotide sequences with IMGT/GENE-DB human TR gene sequences. A later analysis assigned CDR3 sequences and most-parsimonious VDJ recombination scenarios with the TCRdist pipeline. A later analysis defined each TCR beta chain by its CDR3 amino acid sequence plus V-gene family, and excluded reads lacking a unique V-gene family. A later analysis removed 500 to 600 highly shared, low-generation-probability nucleotide sequences to deal with suspected cross-contamination and a sequencing artifact. In a later analysis, a clonal expansion index was calculated for each public chain from normalized within-repertoire ranks of inferred template counts. A later analysis computed generation probabilities with a VDJ recombination model fitted to out-of-frame rearrangements, and checked the results against IGoR. A later analysis scored TCR-TCR, TCR-HLA and TCR-CMV co-occurrence with hypergeometric tests, applying a repertoire-size bias correction to TCR pairs. False discovery rates were estimated in a later analysis by permuting HLA or CMV assignments 20 times. A later analysis grouped co-occurring TCRs with DBSCAN, adding TCRdist sequence similarity when clustering within HLA-allele-positive subsets. Repertoires with fewer than 30,000 or more than 120,000 public chains, plus five repertoires with anomalous nucleotide sharing, were excluded from co-occurrence clustering. As stored in TCRdb, this immuneACCESS dataset retains in-frame rearrangements with V and J assigned. A fraction of the clones does not appear; measured against another copy, unresolved V genes explain less than half of the discrepancy, and the remainder lacks a known reason. Clone size and the V and J calls come from that table; the DNA yielded D and trimming. This sample holds under 150,000 clones; more than 80% were observed only once. The top ten hold about 7% of the sample.

The cohort consisted of 600 or so healthy bone marrow donors. At the time of sampling, every cohort member was nominally healthy, though immune exposures that went unrecorded were likely present. The donor was CMV seropositive and was included in the group of 250 to 350 seropositive cohort members. Each donor provided a peripheral blood sample, and peripheral blood mononuclear cells were used for TCR beta sequencing. Genomic DNA was extracted from the blood cell samples with the Qiagen DNeasy Blood Extraction Kit. CDR1 and CDR2 are drawn from the germline V gene: MDHEN, SYDVKM. From the cysteine through the phenylalanine, the CDR3 covers 16 amino acids. Only CDR3 DNA remains: 48 bases, in frame from the first base. V is clipped by 3 bases and J by 4 bases, and the sequence between their germline boundaries is 15 bases long. Notes on this clone: It lacks a known antigen. Base qualities were left out, and no much larger clone turns up one base away.

Sequencing was carried out using PBMCs. The receptor was isolated from a woman between 25 and 40 years old in good health and CMV-seropositive. The chain uses TRBV28 and TRBJ2-2; the D gene is perhaps TRBD1, from 7 matching bases. The sequenced DNA: TGTGCCAGCAGTTTGAGAGGAGGGGGCATCACCGGGGAGCTGTTTTTT. It encodes CASSLRGGGITGELFF.